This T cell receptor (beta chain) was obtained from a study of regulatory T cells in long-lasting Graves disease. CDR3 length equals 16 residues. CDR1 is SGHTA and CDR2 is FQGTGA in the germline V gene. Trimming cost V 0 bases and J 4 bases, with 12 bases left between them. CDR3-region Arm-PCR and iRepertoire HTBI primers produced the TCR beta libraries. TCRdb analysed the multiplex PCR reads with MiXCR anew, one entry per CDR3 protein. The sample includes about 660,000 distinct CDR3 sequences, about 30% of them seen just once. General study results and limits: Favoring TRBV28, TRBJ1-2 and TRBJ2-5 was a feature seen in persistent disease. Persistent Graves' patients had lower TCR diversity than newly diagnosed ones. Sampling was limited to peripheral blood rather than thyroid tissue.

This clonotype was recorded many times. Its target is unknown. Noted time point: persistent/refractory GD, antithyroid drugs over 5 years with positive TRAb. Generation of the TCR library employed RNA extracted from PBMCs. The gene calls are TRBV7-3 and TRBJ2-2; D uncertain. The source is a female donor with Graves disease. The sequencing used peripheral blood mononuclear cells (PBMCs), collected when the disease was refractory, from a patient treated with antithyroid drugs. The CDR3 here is CASSLTPPPSTGELFF. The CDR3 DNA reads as TGTGCCAGCAGCTTAACGCCGCCACCGAGCACCGGGGAGCTGTTTTTT.